A single sample is the source of the 20 T cell receptor beta chains below, sequenced in a study of identical twins. One entry per CDR3 protein, called by TCRdb with MiXCR from the 5' RACE reads. The sample has about 210,000 distinct CDR3 sequences; around a tenth are singletons. Material: memory (CD45RO+) T cells sorted from blood. The receptors here all came from a woman between 18 and 29 years old in good health.

This clonotype has a count of ten or more. This sequence joins TRBV7-2 and TRBJ2-1; 7 bases agree with TRBD2. CDR1 SGHTA and CDR2 FQGNSA come from the germline V gene. The CDR3 runs to 15 residues. V trimming: 5 bases; J trimming: 4 bases; junction bases outside the gene matches: 8. CDR3 DNA: TGTGCCAGCAGCCCATTGGCGGGAGCTTACAATGAGCAGTTCTTC. The encoded protein is CASSPLAGAYNEQFF.

This clonotype showed up many times. The J gene is TRBJ2-3, the V gene TRBV4-3, with D unresolved. Germline loops: CDR1 LGHNA, CDR2 YSLEER. This CDR3 contains 16 residues. Trimming took 5 bases from V and 0 from J, leaving 15 bases between them. In DNA, the CDR3 is TGCGCCAGCAGCTCTTCCGGACGTTCTAGCACAGATACGCAGTATTTT. As protein: CASSSSGRSSTDTQYF.

This clonotype was found a few times. J is TRBJ2-3 and V is TRBV11-2, with 9 bases that match TRBD1. Germline values: CDR1 SGHAT, CDR2 FQNNGV. The CDR3 spans 16 residues. J gave up 2 bases and V 3 bases, and 6 bases lay outside the gene matches. CDR3 in DNA: TGTGCCAGCAGCTTCCCCCGGGACAGGGCCACAGATACGCAGTATTTT. Residues: CASSFPRDRATDTQYF.

At least ten counts were recorded for this clonotype. This chain connects TRBV2 to TRBJ2-5; D tentatively fits TRBD1 or TRBD2 (5 bases each). Trimming removed 8 bases at V and 5 bases at J, with 18 bases between. The CDR3 consists of 14 residues. From germline, CDR1 is SNHLY and CDR2 FYNNEI. CDR3 sequence reads: CASQWDPGLETQYF. The CDR3, as DNA: TGTGCCAGCCAATGGGACCCCGGTCTCGAGACCCAGTACTTC.

V usage is TRBV12-3 or TRBV12-4 and J usage is TRBJ1-1; D not certain. Trimming left V 3 bases short and J 11 bases short, with 10 bases between. This CDR3 has 11 residues. This CDR3 reads CASSLRARAFF. As DNA, the CDR3 is TGTGCCAGCAGTTTGAGGGCTAGGGCTTTCTTT.

The V gene is TRBV20-1, the J gene TRBJ2-5; D unresolved. Looked up from germline, CDR1 is DFQATT and CDR2 is SNEGSKA (reference sequence). This CDR3 has 12 residues. The V gene lost 4 bases and the J gene lost 5 bases, with 11 bases spanning the gap. CDR3 DNA: TGCAGTGCTATACTGAGAAGGGAGACCCAGTACTTC. Amino acid sequence: CSAILRRETQYF.

This clonotype was recorded a few times. The gene calls are TRBV27 and TRBJ2-2; possible D gene TRBD1, 6 bases. Germline CDR1 reads MNHEY; CDR2 reads SMNVEV (reference sequence). V was shortened by 5 bases and J by 2 bases, with 18 bases between the two germline ends. This CDR3 spans 17 amino acids. The CDR3 bases are TGTGCCAGCAGTCTAGCCTCCGGGACATCTAACACCGGGGAGCTGTTTTTT. Translation gives CASSLASGTSNTGELFF.

At least ten counts were recorded for this clonotype. The J gene is TRBJ1-6, the V gene TRBV20-1; D not resolved. The germline V gene has CDR1 DFQATT and CDR2 SNEGSKA (reference sequence). The V end was cut by 3 bases, the J end by 5 bases, with 14 bases between. The CDR3 has 15 amino acids. The CDR3, as DNA: TGCAGTGCTAGGACGGTGGGCCAAAATAATTCACCCCTCCACTTT. It codes for CSARTVGQNNSPLHF.

The V and J genes are TRBV9 and TRBJ2-4; maybe TRBD1 (6 bases). The CDR3 consists of 14 residues. V lost 7 bases to trimming and J lost 1 base, with 12 bases between them. The germline V gene encodes CDR1 SGDLS and CDR2 YYNGEE. The CDR3 protein is CASGGQGAKNIQYF. CDR3 in DNA: TGTGCCAGCGGAGGTCAGGGGGCCAAAAACATTCAGTACTTC.

J is TRBJ2-7 and V is TRBV2; 9 bases are a match to TRBD1. J lost 6 bases, V lost 0 bases, and 12 bases had no gene match. This CDR3 has 17 amino acids. CDR1 is SNHLY, CDR2 FYNNEI, per germline. CDR3 region: CASSEALDRGTAREQYF. DNA of the CDR3: TGTGCCAGCAGTGAAGCGCTGGACAGGGGTACAGCTCGCGAGCAGTACTTC.

The rearrangement joins TRBV20-1 to TRBJ1-1; no clear D. The CDR3 consists of 15 residues. Per germline, CDR1 DFQATT and CDR2 SNEGSKA (reference sequence). Trimming pared 5 bases from V and 4 bases from J, leaving 20 bases between. The CDR3 reads CSADPPTRRATEAFF. In DNA form, the CDR3 reads TGCAGTGCTGACCCCCCTACCCGGAGGGCCACTGAAGCTTTCTTT.

The chain joins TRBV20-1 to TRBJ2-1, with a possible D match to TRBD2 (7 bases). The V end lost 3 bases, the J end lost 8 bases, and 26 bases lay between the germline ends. This CDR3 region has 17 residues. From germline, CDR1 is DFQATT and CDR2 SNEGSKA (reference sequence). CDR3 DNA sequence: TGCAGTGCTAGGGCCCCCCAGGTAGGGGGGAGGGTCTATGAGCAGTTCTTC. Its translation is CSARAPQVGGRVYEQFF.

This clonotype was recorded a few times. The V and J genes are TRBV7-2 and TRBJ2-3; 11 positions agree with TRBD2. Germline values: CDR1 SGHTA, CDR2 FQGNSA. CDR3 size: 15 residues. J gave up 4 bases and V 7 bases, and 7 bases lay outside the gene matches. The CDR3, as DNA: TGTGCCAGCACCGGCCAGGGACTAGCGGCAGATACGCAGTATTTT. It specifies CASTGQGLAADTQYF.

This chain links TRBV25-1 with TRBJ1-5; 7 bases fit TRBD1. The V segment lost 5 bases and the J segment 3 bases; nucleotides outside the gene matches: 4. Germline-derived CDR1 and CDR2 are MGHDK and SYGVNS. The CDR3 loop spans 14 amino acids. The CDR3 reads CASSRQGPNQPQHF. CDR3 in DNA: TGTGCCAGCAGTAGACAGGGCCCCAATCAGCCCCAGCATTTT.

The V and J genes are TRBV9 and TRBJ2-3; no clear D gene. The CDR3 spans 13 residues. The V and J ends lost 1 base and 2 bases respectively, with 5 bases between them. Per germline, CDR1 SGDLS and CDR2 YYNGEE. This chain's CDR3 is CASSVLYTDTQYF. The CDR3 coding sequence is TGTGCCAGCAGCGTACTCTACACAGATACGCAGTATTTT.

Many counts were recorded for this clonotype. The junction does not match germline at one end; this may be a read error. CDR3 nucleotide sequence: TGTGCCAGTAGTTACCTAACCGGGGAGCTGTTTTTT. Amino acid sequence: CASSYLTGELFF. The chain employs TRBV6-5 and TRBJ2-2; D gene uncertain. The CDR3 runs to 12 residues. Germline V lookup: CDR1 MNHEY, CDR2 SVGAGI.

The gene calls are TRBV7-9 and TRBJ1-1; a weak D match, TRBD1 (6 bases). Germline V CDR1 and CDR2: SEHNR, FQNEAQ (reference sequence). V lost 2 bases and J lost 1, with 11 bases in between. The CDR3 is 15 residues long. The DNA for the CDR3 is TGTGCCAGCAGCTTATCTACAGGGTCGAACACTGAAGCTTTCTTT. It is translated as CASSLSTGSNTEAFF. The full variable domain, completed using reference TRBV7-9 and TRBJ1-1, is DTGVSQNPRHKITKRGQNVTFRCDPISEHNRLYWYRQTLGQGPEFLTYFQNEAQLEKSRLLSDRFSAERPKGSFSTLEIQRTEQGDSAMYLCASSLSTGSNTEAFFGQGTRLTVV.

This clonotype came up a few times. The rearrangement joins TRBV20-1 to TRBJ1-1; D remains ambiguous. The CDR3 is 12 amino acids. The V gene's germline CDR1 is DFQATT and CDR2 SNEGSKA (reference sequence). V gave up 6 bases and J gave up 4 bases, with 12 bases separating them. CDR3 residues: CSASNEVTEAFF. The CDR3 nucleotides are TGCAGTGCCTCCAACGAGGTCACTGAAGCTTTCTTT.

This clonotype was seen repeatedly, ten times or more. The chain has TRBV7-9 and TRBJ1-1; unclear D gene. The length of the CDR3 is 13 residues. Per germline, CDR1 SEHNR and CDR2 FQNEAQ (reference sequence). V lost 2 bases to trimming and J lost 3 bases, with 7 bases between them. The CDR3 nucleotides are TGTGCCAGCAGCTTATTTTTAGACACTGAAGCTTTCTTT. Protein product: CASSLFLDTEAFF.

The chain couples TRBV20-1 to TRBJ2-7; 7 nucleotides align to TRBD1. The CDR3 covers 13 residues. V lost 5 bases, J lost 0 bases, and 4 bases stayed unmatched. Germline lookup yields CDR1 DFQATT and CDR2 SNEGSKA (reference sequence). Written as DNA, the CDR3 is TGCAGTGCTGCCCGGGACAGCTCCTACGAGCAGTACTTC. As protein: CSAARDSSYEQYF.